This TCR beta chain came from a study of T-cell reconstitution after alpha-beta-depleted transplantation in children. This clonotype was seen more than once but under ten times. Its antigen is unknown. General study results and limits: Hyperexpanded clones declined; after one year, newly produced T cells mostly supplied diversity. There were reportedly several hundred expanded graft clones from which alpha-beta T cells came about two months after transplant.

Trimming at V came to 5 bases and at J to 7 bases, leaving 12 bases not matched to a gene. The CDR3 is made up of 15 amino acids. From germline, CDR1 is DFQATT and CDR2 SNEGSKA (reference sequence). Molecular barcoding with unique molecular identifiers was used for the TCRbeta library. TCRdb re-analysed the PCR reads in MiXCR, keeping a single row per CDR3 protein. The sample holds 530,000 or so distinct CDR3 sequences, 20% to 30% seen once. The sequence was collected from a boy under three years old with Wiskott-Aldrich syndrome, due to receive a stem cell transplant. J is TRBJ2-1 and V is TRBV20-1; 9 bases are a match to TRBD2. The sample consisted of PBMCs, taken before TCRalphabeta/CD19-depleted stem cell transplant. The DNA for the CDR3 is TGCAGTGCTCCCCCCAGCCTAGCGGGAATGAATGAGCAGTTCTTC. This gives the protein CSAPPSLAGMNEQFF.